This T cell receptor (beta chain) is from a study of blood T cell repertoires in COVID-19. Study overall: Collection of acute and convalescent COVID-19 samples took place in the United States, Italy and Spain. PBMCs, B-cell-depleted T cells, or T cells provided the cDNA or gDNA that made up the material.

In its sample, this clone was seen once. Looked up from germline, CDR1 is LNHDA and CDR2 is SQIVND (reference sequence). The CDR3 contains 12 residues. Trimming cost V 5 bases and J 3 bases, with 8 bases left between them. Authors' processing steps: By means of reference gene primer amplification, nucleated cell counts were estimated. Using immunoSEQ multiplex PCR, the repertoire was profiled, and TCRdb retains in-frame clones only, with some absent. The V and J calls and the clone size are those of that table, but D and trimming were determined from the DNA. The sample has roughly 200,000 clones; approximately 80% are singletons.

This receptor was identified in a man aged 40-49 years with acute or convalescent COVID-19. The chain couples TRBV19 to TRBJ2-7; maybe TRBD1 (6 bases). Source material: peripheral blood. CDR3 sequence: CASSGTLYEQYF. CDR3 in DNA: TGTGCCAGTAGTGGGACACTCTACGAGCAGTACTTC.